These 20 T cell receptor beta chains were all obtained from the same sample, sequenced in a study of T-cell memory formation after mild COVID-19. TCRdb independently ran MiXCR on the 5' RACE reads; one entry per CDR3 protein. The sample records about 400,000 distinct CDR3 sequences, around 17% being singletons. Sequencing was carried out using PBMCs or a T cell subset sorted from them (not recorded which). Source of these receptors: a young man who had mild COVID-19 (a few samples of this study predate the infection). Cell type and time point are not known.

In its sample, this clonotype was seen many times. V gene TRBV11-2 combines with J gene TRBJ2-1; D gene ambiguous. Germline V lookup: CDR1 SGHAT, CDR2 FQNNGV. This CDR3 has 15 residues. V lost 0 bases, J lost 0 bases, and 6 bases lay in between. The CDR3 sequence: CASSLEATSYNEQFF. DNA of the CDR3: TGTGCCAGCAGCTTAGAGGCAACCTCCTACAATGAGCAGTTCTTC.

This clonotype was counted only a few times. This chain connects TRBV4-3 to TRBJ2-2; D remains ambiguous. V lost 0 bases and J 0 bases, leaving 8 bases between the germline ends. The CDR3 length is 16 residues. Germline values: CDR1 LGHNA, CDR2 YSLEER. CDR3 sequence reads: CASSQEVGSNTGELFF. CDR3 bases: TGCGCCAGCAGCCAAGAAGTCGGATCGAACACCGGGGAGCTGTTTTTT.

The rearrangement links TRBV7-2 to TRBJ1-2, with D tentatively TRBD1 (5 bases). Trimming left V 5 bases short and J 4 bases short, with 23 bases between. This CDR3 region has 17 residues. Germline assignment: CDR1 SGHTA and CDR2 FQGNSA. CDR3 sequence: CASSDRTFAEAAYGYTF. CDR3 DNA sequence: TGTGCCAGCAGCGATAGGACATTTGCGGAGGCTGCCTATGGCTACACCTTC.

The chain combines TRBV3-1 with TRBJ2-5; D unclear. Germline V CDR1 and CDR2: LGHDT, YNNKEL (reference sequence). Trimming took 3 bases from V and 2 from J, leaving 10 bases between them. This CDR3 is 14 amino acids long. The CDR3 DNA sequence: TGTGCCAGCAGCCACCAGGACGGGCAAGAGACCCAGTACTTC. Its protein product is CASSHQDGQETQYF.

This sequence joins TRBV28 and TRBJ2-7; D not resolved. The CDR3 consists of 12 residues. Trimming removed 8 bases from V and 3 bases from J, with 11 bases in between. Per germline, CDR1 MDHEN and CDR2 SYDVKM. The CDR3 spells CASSGSNYEQYV. For the CDR3, the DNA is TGTGCCAGCTCGGGCTCTAACTACGAGCAGTACGTC.

J is TRBJ2-5 and V is TRBV7-9; D call uncertain. V dropped 5 bases and J dropped 2 bases, with 9 bases sitting between them. This CDR3 is built from 13 residues. The V gene's germline CDR1 is SEHNR and CDR2 FQNEAQ (reference sequence). The CDR3 DNA reads as TGTGCCAGCAGCGCACAGCTACAAGAGACCCAGTACTTC. Translating gives CASSAQLQETQYF.

The chain combines TRBV20-1 with TRBJ2-7, with D tentatively TRBD1 (6 bases). V was clipped by 1 base and J by 3 bases, with 16 bases between them. Germline CDR1 reads DFQATT; CDR2 reads SNEGSKA (reference sequence). The length of the CDR3 is 15 residues. The chain's CDR3 is CSARGGPSLRYEQYF. The CDR3 DNA sequence: TGCAGTGCTAGAGGGGGGCCTAGCCTACGCTACGAGCAGTACTTC.

The V call is TRBV5-1, the J call TRBJ2-7; TRBD1 matches 7 bases. Per the germline V gene, CDR1 is SGHRS and CDR2 is YFSETQ. V lost 5 bases, J lost 6 bases, and 11 bases stayed unmatched. The CDR3 consists of 14 residues. The CDR3 reads CASSPDRADREQYF. The CDR3 DNA sequence: TGCGCCAGCAGTCCCGACAGGGCCGACCGCGAGCAGTACTTC.

In this sample, this clonotype turned up a few times. The V call is TRBV20-1, the J call TRBJ2-5; TRBD1 or TRBD2 may be the D gene (5 bases each). The CDR3 covers 14 residues. CDR1 is DFQATT and CDR2 is SNEGSKA in the germline V gene (reference sequence). The V gene lost 3 bases and the J gene lost 5 bases, with 16 bases spanning the gap. Here the CDR3 reads CSARLRGTKETQYF. The CDR3, as DNA: TGCAGTGCTAGGCTCCGGGGCACAAAGGAGACCCAGTACTTC.

The chain carries TRBV5-7 and TRBJ2-7; D remains unclear. TRBV5-7 has ORF status, its function being uncertain. The CDR3 runs 14 residues. With 2 bases removed from V and 7 bases from J, the gap between germline ends came to 16 bases. CDR3 amino acids: CASSLGGTLEEQYV. CDR3 nucleotide sequence: TGTGCCAGCAGCTTAGGCGGAACGCTTGAGGAGCAGTACGTC.

This clonotype was counted between two and nine times. The chain employs TRBV5-4 and TRBJ1-6; D unresolved. CDR3 size: 14 residues. Trimming took 4 bases from V and 8 from J, leaving 13 bases between them. Germline-derived CDR1 and CDR2 are SGHNT and YYREEE (reference sequence). CDR3 DNA: TGTGCCAGCAGCCCTTCGACGGTGGATTCACCCCTCCACTTT. Translation gives CASSPSTVDSPLHF.

The genes are TRBV7-2 and TRBJ2-1, with 9 bases that match TRBD2. Germline values: CDR1 SGHTA, CDR2 FQGNSA. The CDR3 length is 18 residues. V was pared by 1 base and J by 11 bases, with 18 bases of the junction left unmatched. The CDR3 bases are TGTGCCAGCAGCTTAGGTGTCGGCGGGGGGGCCAGCGGGTGGAAGCAGTTCTTC. The encoded protein is CASSLGVGGGASGWKQFF.

This clonotype has only a few counts. The V gene is TRBV5-1, the J gene TRBJ1-3; tentative D call: TRBD1 (5 bases). The CDR3 is 16 amino acids. V gave up 4 bases and J gave up 0 bases, with 14 bases separating them. CDR1 and CDR2 (germline): SGHRS, YFSETQ. The CDR3 here is CASSPNRGFSGNTIYF. The CDR3 DNA is TGCGCCAGCAGCCCCAACCGGGGGTTCTCTGGAAACACCATATATTTT.

This clonotype was seen a handful of times. The J gene is TRBJ2-7, the V gene TRBV6-2 or TRBV6-3; 8 nucleotides agree with TRBD1. From germline, CDR1 is MNHEY and CDR2 SVGEGT. The CDR3 covers 14 residues. V lost 3 bases, J lost 5 bases, and 6 bases stayed unmatched. The CDR3 coding sequence is TGTGCCAGCAGTTATAGGACAGGGAGCCACGAGCAGTACGTC. Translating gives CASSYRTGSHEQYV.

Only a few counts were recorded for this clonotype. The chain links TRBV4-2 to TRBJ1-4; the match to TRBD1 covers 8 bases. This CDR3 is built from 17 residues. Germline values: CDR1 LGHNA, CDR2 YNFKEQ. The V segment lost 0 bases and the J segment 5 bases; nucleotides outside the gene matches: 8. CDR3 DNA: TGTGCCAGCAGCCAAGATCGGACAGGGCGCCAGAATGAAAAACTGTTTTTT. Amino acid sequence: CASSQDRTGRQNEKLFF.

The chain's CDR3 is CASSISGTDPWSNQPQHF. Here the CDR3 DNA reads TGCGCCAGCAGCATCTCCGGGACGGACCCTTGGAGCAATCAGCCCCAGCATTTT. V gene TRBV5-1 combines with J gene TRBJ1-5, with D perhaps matching TRBD1 (5 bases). V shed 4 bases and J shed 1 base, with 21 bases lying between them. The germline V gene encodes CDR1 SGHRS and CDR2 YFSETQ. This CDR3 contains 18 residues.

The sample holds a few counts of this clonotype. The chain has TRBV5-1 and TRBJ2-7, with 7 bases aligning to TRBD1. CDR3 length equals 14 residues. V shed 2 bases and J 5 bases; nucleotides not matched to a gene: 7. CDR1 and CDR2 (germline): SGHRS, YFSETQ. CDR3 DNA: TGCGCCAGCAGCTTCCTCAGGGGGTCCGACGAGCAGTACTTC. It translates to CASSFLRGSDEQYF.

There are a few counts of this clonotype. V usage is TRBV4-3 and J usage is TRBJ2-3, with 7 bases identical to TRBD2. V was pared by 1 base and J by 2 bases, with 9 bases of the junction left unmatched. This CDR3 spans 17 amino acids. CDR1 is LGHNA and CDR2 is YSLEER in the germline V gene. The DNA of the CDR3 is TGCGCCAGCAGCCAAGTGGCGGGACTAACGGTCACAGATACGCAGTATTTT. Amino acid sequence: CASSQVAGLTVTDTQYF.

This chain joins TRBV20-1 and TRBJ2-5; D may be TRBD2 (6 bases). Trimming took off 4 bases at V and 2 bases at J, with 11 bases between the two ends. Germline V lookup: CDR1 DFQATT, CDR2 SNEGSKA (reference sequence). This CDR3 spans 13 amino acids. The CDR3 DNA reads TGCAGTGCTATGGGACTCGCACAAGAGACCCAGTACTTC. The encoded protein is CSAMGLAQETQYF.

This clonotype was seen a few times. CDR3 sequence (DNA): TGCAGCGTTGAAGATACGGGCTCTGAAGCTTTCTTT. This encodes CSVEDTGSEAFF. This chain uses TRBV29-1 with TRBJ1-1; D gene uncertain. V was cut by 0 bases and J by 6 bases, with 8 bases left in between. Per the germline V gene, CDR1 is SQVTM and CDR2 is ANQGSEA. This CDR3 region has 12 residues.